The T cell receptor beta chain described here comes from a study of blood T cell repertoires in COVID-19. Clones were sequenced by immunoSEQ multiplex PCR, and TCRdb holds only the in-frame ones, with some missing. The sample lists under 200,000 clones, around four fifths occurring once. This CDR3 has 16 residues. CDR1 and CDR2 from the germline V gene are LNHDA and SQIVND (reference sequence). Trimming took 0 bases from V and 0 from J, leaving 9 bases between them. This clonotype was obtained from a middle-aged man who had recovered from COVID-19. The specimen was PBMCs or T cells enriched from blood (not recorded which). The V call is TRBV19, the J call TRBJ1-5; D possibly corresponds to TRBD1 (6 bases). The CDR3 region is CASSIDTGSSNQPQHF. CDR3 sequence (DNA): TGTGCCAGTAGTATAGACACAGGGAGTAGCAATCAGCCCCAGCATTTT. The full variable domain, rest sourced from reference TRBV19 and TRBJ1-5, is DGGITQSPKYLFRKEGQNVTLSCEQNLNHDAMYWYRQDPGQGLRLIYYSQIVNDFQKGDIAEGYSVSREKKESFPLTVTSAQKNPTAFYLCASSIDTGSSNQPQHFGDGTRLSIL.